The entry below describes one T cell receptor beta chain. This sample stems from a study of blood T cell repertoires in COVID-19. As for the study in general: Acute and convalescent COVID-19 specimens originated in the United States, Italy and Spain. T cells, B-cell-depleted T cells, or PBMCs provided the cDNA or gDNA that served as material.

Authors' data handling: Estimation of nucleated cell counts was performed using reference gene primer amplification. The protocol was immunoSEQ multiplex PCR, while the TCRdb copy is restricted to in-frame clones and leaves out a portion. V and J calls and clone size are those listed in that table; D and trimming were worked out from the DNA. The sample shows some 120,000 clones, around 87% of them seen only once. Germline V gene data show CDR1 as MNHEY and CDR2 as SVGEGT. Trimming stripped 4 bases from V and 4 bases from J, with 13 bases between. The CDR3 has 14 amino acids. The V call is TRBV6-2 or TRBV6-3, the J call TRBJ1-1; D call uncertain. Sequenced material: peripheral blood. The source is a woman aged 55-70 years with acute or convalescent COVID-19. CDR3 coding DNA: TGTGCCAGCAGTTTCGCGACTGCTAGCACTGAAGCTTTCTTT. It encodes CASSFATASTEAFF.